This T cell receptor (beta chain) derives from a study of Ad26.COV2.S vaccination and SARS-CoV-2 variants. Worth noting for this clone: This sample also contains other DNA sequences that code for the same CDR3.

Using immunoSEQ multiplex PCR, the repertoire was profiled, and TCRdb retains in-frame clones only, with some absent. The sample includes some 390,000 clones, 89% seen only once; the top ten take approximately 1.9%. The treatment was: over 15 received Ad26.COV2.S at low or high dose, single or two shots; roughly 5 received placebo; per-sample allocation not given. Collection of samples fell on day 63 after the first vaccine or placebo injection. Per the germline V gene, CDR1 is MRHNA and CDR2 is SNTAGT. The CDR3 covers 14 residues. After removal of 4 bases from V and 7 bases from J, the junction contained 6 bases not matched to a gene.

The sample was peripheral blood, taken in a trial of Ad26.COV2.S vaccine versus placebo. This sequence was found in a person between 18 and 65 years old who received the Ad26.COV2.S COVID-19 vaccine or a placebo. The chain employs TRBV6-4 and TRBJ2-1; 8 nucleotides line up with TRBD1. CDR3 residues: CASSGGTGGNEQFF. In DNA form, the CDR3 reads TGTGCCAGCAGTGGGGGGACAGGAGGGAATGAGCAGTTCTTC.